These 26 T cell receptor beta chains share one sample of origin, sequenced in a study of regulatory T cells in long-lasting Graves disease. Time point defined: persistent/refractory GD, antithyroid drugs over 5 years with positive TRAb. RNA extracted from PBMCs served as the sequencing template. Building of the TCR beta libraries involved iRepertoire HTBI primers and Arm-PCR of CDR3 regions. TCRdb reanalysed the multiplex PCR reads using MiXCR and keeps one entry per CDR3 protein. Of 650,000 to 700,000 distinct CDR3 sequences listed, 25% to 30% are singletons. The sequencing used peripheral blood mononuclear cells (PBMCs), collected when the disease was refractory, from a patient treated with antithyroid drugs. The receptors come from a female donor with Graves disease.

The V and J genes are TRBV7-9 and TRBJ1-1, with D uncertain. The germline V gene has CDR1 SEHNR and CDR2 FQNEAQ (reference sequence). The CDR3 length is 10 residues. Trimming cost V 6 bases and J 6 bases, with 5 bases left between them. The CDR3 DNA follows: TGTGCCAGCAGGGGGTCTGAAGCTTTCTTT. It encodes CASRGSEAFF. The complete variable domain, with remaining parts taken from reference TRBV7-9 and TRBJ1-1, reads DTGVSQNPRHKITKRGQNVTFRCDPISEHNRLYWYRQTLGQGPEFLTYFQNEAQLEKSRLLSDRFSAERPKGSFSTLEIQRTEQGDSAMYLCASRGSEAFFGQGTRLTVV.

This clonotype appeared many times. The CDR3 here is CAWSGVQETQYF. The CDR3 DNA follows: TGTGCCTGGAGTGGGGTCCAAGAGACCCAGTACTTC. The chain has TRBV30 and TRBJ2-5; D unclear. Germline V gives CDR1 GTSNPN, CDR2 SVGIG (reference sequence). V lost 1 base to trimming and J lost 1 base, with 4 bases between them. This CDR3 spans 12 amino acids.

The V call is TRBV12-3 or TRBV12-4, the J call TRBJ2-7; the D gene is possibly TRBD1 (6 bases). There are 14 residues in the CDR3. V gave up 3 bases and J gave up 4 bases, with 13 bases separating them. CDR3 in amino acids: CASSFRAGVYEQYF. DNA of the CDR3: TGTGCCAGCAGTTTTAGGGCAGGGGTGTACGAGCAGTACTTC.

This chain uses TRBV4-1 with TRBJ2-5, with D possibly being TRBD2 (5 bases). This CDR3 has 15 amino acids. Germline loops: CDR1 MGHRA, CDR2 YSYEKL. Trimming left V 1 base short and J 4 bases short, with 13 bases between. The CDR3 bases are TGCGCCAGCAGCCAAGCTGTCCCGGGATTAGAGACCCAGTACTTC. This sequence encodes CASSQAVPGLETQYF.

This clonotype was recorded at least ten times. The chain carries TRBV12-3 or TRBV12-4 and TRBJ1-5, with no clear D. This CDR3 has 13 residues. The germline V and J ends were trimmed by 2 bases and 7 bases, with 9 bases remaining between them. The CDR3, as DNA: TGTGCCAGCAGTTTATCTGCAAACCAGCCCCAGCATTTT. Amino acid sequence: CASSLSANQPQHF.

This clonotype appeared a few times. The V gene is TRBV20-1, the J gene TRBJ1-2; perhaps TRBD1 as D (6 bases). From germline, CDR1 is DFQATT and CDR2 SNEGSKA (reference sequence). The CDR3 spans 11 residues. In nucleotides, the CDR3 is TGCAGGCTAATAGGGGGTAGTGGCTACACCTTC. Its translation is CRLIGGSGYTF.

CDR3 nucleotide sequence: TGCGCCACCATATCAGGGGGTAATGGCTACACCTTC. Translation: CATISGGNGYTF. The chain joins TRBV10-2 to TRBJ1-2; 7 positions match TRBD1. The V gene's germline CDR1 is WSHSY and CDR2 SAAADI. The CDR3 runs 12 residues. J gave up 6 bases and V 10 bases, and 8 bases lay outside the gene matches.

This clonotype was seen only a few times. This chain links TRBV2 with TRBJ1-4; 8 bases are shared with TRBD1. CDR1 and CDR2 (germline): SNHLY, FYNNEI. This CDR3 contains 14 residues. The junction had 9 bases not matched to a gene; V was cut back by 8 bases and J by 7 bases. CDR3 loop: CASRPGTGSEKLFF. CDR3 bases: TGTGCCAGCCGACCCGGGACAGGTAGTGAAAAACTGTTTTTT.

The chain employs TRBV20-1 and TRBJ2-2; TRBD2 might be the D (5 bases). From germline, CDR1 is DFQATT and CDR2 SNEGSKA (reference sequence). Trimming removed 3 bases from V and 2 bases from J, with 19 bases in between. CDR3 length: 17 residues. CDR3 loop: CSARKRQIPSNTGELFF. For the CDR3, the DNA is TGCAGTGCTAGGAAGCGGCAGATCCCCTCTAACACCGGGGAGCTGTTTTTT.

J is TRBJ1-1 and V is TRBV30, with D perhaps TRBD1 (6 bases). V shed 8 bases and J shed 1 base, with 17 bases lying between them. This CDR3 region has 14 residues. CDR1 is GTSNPN, CDR2 SVGIG, per germline (reference sequence). The CDR3 reads CAGKGDRQNTEAFF. The CDR3 DNA sequence: TGTGCCGGGAAGGGGGATAGGCAGAACACTGAAGCTTTCTTT. Complete variable domain (other parts from reference TRBV30 and TRBJ1-1): SQTIHQWPATLVQPVGSPLSLECTVEGTSNPNLYWYRQAAGRGLQLLFYSVGIGQISSEVPQNLSASRPQDRQFILSSKKLLLSDSGFYLCAGKGDRQNTEAFFGQGTRLTVV.

In regard to this clonotype: Because it lacks the conserved phenylalanine or tryptophan at the end, this CDR3 is likely a read error. The chain is built from TRBV27 and TRBJ1-5, with D unresolved. CDR3 length equals 14 residues. Germline CDR1 is MNHEY and CDR2 is SMNVEV (reference sequence). Trimming stripped 6 bases from V and 2 bases from J, with 11 bases between. The CDR3 spells CASRGPVGNQPQHL. The CDR3 DNA follows: TGTGCCAGCAGGGGTCCGGTTGGCAATCAGCCCCAGCATCTT.

J is TRBJ1-1 and V is TRBV5-1, with D possibly being TRBD1 (5 bases). Trimming took 3 bases from V and 4 from J, leaving 16 bases between them. The CDR3 totals 15 residues. Germline V gene sequence: CDR1 SGHRS, CDR2 YFSETQ. The DNA for the CDR3 is TGCGCCAGCAGCTCCAAGGGACTGACCGCCACTGAAGCTTTCTTT. It yields the protein CASSSKGLTATEAFF.

Note on this clonotype: The CDR3 ends on some other residue instead of the conserved phenylalanine or tryptophan, so this is likely a read error. This rearrangement joins TRBV19 to TRBJ1-1; the D is unclear. The V gene lost 1 base and the J gene lost 1 base, with 7 bases spanning the gap. The CDR3 spans 14 residues. CDR1 and CDR2 from the germline V gene are LNHDA and SQIVND (reference sequence). CDR3 in amino acids: CASSIVRGNTEAFL. CDR3 coding DNA: TGTGCCAGTAGTATAGTACGGGGGAACACTGAAGCTTTCCTT.

This clonotype has just a few counts. The chain employs TRBV12-3 or TRBV12-4 and TRBJ1-1; D gene ambiguous. The ends were cut back, 10 bases at V and 6 bases at J, with 24 bases in the middle. The CDR3 runs to 15 residues. CDR3 sequence reads: CAINLDTRVRPEAFF. CDR3 nucleotide sequence: TGTGCCATCAACCTAGATACAAGGGTGCGACCTGAAGCTTTCTTT.

This clonotype was found many times. One junction end disagrees with the germline gene, perhaps due to a read error. V is TRBV14 and J is TRBJ1-1; D unresolved. The germline gives CDR1 SGHDN, CDR2 FVKESK. The CDR3 runs 8 residues. The CDR3 region has the DNA TGTGCCAGCAGCCAAGACACGTTT. Encoded protein: CASSQDTF. Drawing the rest from reference TRBV14 and TRBJ1-1, the complete variable domain is EAGVTQFPSHSVIEKGQTVTLRCDPISGHDNLYWYRRVMGKEIKFLLHFVKESKQDESGMPNNRFLAERTGGTYSTLKVQPAELEDSGVYFCASSQDTFGQGTRLTVV.

This clonotype was observed a handful of times. The V call is TRBV5-1, the J call TRBJ1-1; tentative D call: TRBD1 (6 bases). The V gene lost 5 bases and the J gene lost 2 bases, with 13 bases spanning the gap. Germline V CDR1 and CDR2: SGHRS, YFSETQ. The CDR3 spans 14 residues. The CDR3 sequence: CASSEWGQNTEAFF. In nucleotides, the CDR3 is TGCGCCAGCAGTGAATGGGGGCAAAACACTGAAGCTTTCTTT.

This clonotype occurred a few times. The rearrangement joins TRBV20-1 to TRBJ1-4; D might be TRBD1 (6 bases). CDR1 and CDR2 from the germline V gene are DFQATT and SNEGSKA (reference sequence). V lost 6 bases and J 10 bases, leaving 15 bases between the germline ends. The CDR3 covers 12 residues. The CDR3 reads CSARQEGGKLFF. DNA for the CDR3: TGCAGTGCGAGACAGGAGGGGGGAAAACTGTTTTTT.

As regards this clonotype: A single base separates this from a much larger clone, so it may be a read error. V and J are TRBV12-3 or TRBV12-4 and TRBJ2-5, with 7 bases lining up with TRBD2. V trimming: 10 bases; J trimming: 5 bases; junction bases outside the gene matches: 10. CDR3 length: 13 residues. The CDR3, as DNA: TGTGCCAACAAGGGAGCGGGGAGGGAGACCCAGTACTTC. It translates to CANKGAGRETQYF.

The DNA for the CDR3 is TGCAGTGCCGGCTACAGGAGTGAAGAGACCCAGTACTTC. It encodes CSAGYRSEETQYF. The chain links TRBV20-1 to TRBJ2-5, with D perhaps TRBD1 (5 bases). Germline V lookup: CDR1 DFQATT, CDR2 SNEGSKA (reference sequence). V was pared by 6 bases and J by 3 bases, with 14 bases between. The CDR3 has 13 amino acids.

The CDR3 DNA sequence: TGCAGCGTCTCCACAGGGGTTAGCTACGAGCAGTACTTC. Its translation: CSVSTGVSYEQYF. The chain has TRBV29-1 and TRBJ2-7; 7 bases map to TRBD1. Germline loops: CDR1 SQVTM, CDR2 ANQGSEA. CDR3 length: 13 amino acids. V trimming: 6 bases; J trimming: 3 bases; junction bases outside the gene matches: 8.

This clonotype was recorded many times. The gene calls are TRBV2 and TRBJ1-1, with D unclear. The V gene lost 7 bases and the J gene lost 4 bases, with 13 bases spanning the gap. This CDR3 spans 13 amino acids. Looked up from germline, CDR1 is SNHLY and CDR2 is FYNNEI. This CDR3 is CASNPLESTEAFF. The CDR3 DNA sequence: TGTGCCAGCAACCCATTAGAGAGCACTGAAGCTTTCTTT.

The chain carries TRBV27 and TRBJ2-2; D tentatively reads TRBD1 or TRBD2 (5 bases each). The CDR3 sequence is 14 residues long. Germline V lookup: CDR1 MNHEY, CDR2 SMNVEV (reference sequence). V lost 10 bases to trimming and J lost 0 bases, with 12 bases between them. The CDR3 is CAISRDANTGELFF. The CDR3 DNA reads as TGTGCCATTTCGAGGGACGCGAACACCGGGGAGCTGTTTTTT.

The genes are TRBV3-1 and TRBJ1-2, with D uncertain. The germline V gene encodes CDR1 LGHDT and CDR2 YNNKEL (reference sequence). Between the trimmed V and J ends, which lost 1 base and 5 bases, there was a span of 8 bases. CDR3 length: 13 residues. The CDR3 reads CASSQVPAYGYTF. The CDR3 coding sequence is TGTGCCAGCAGCCAAGTTCCAGCGTATGGCTACACCTTC.

The rearrangement uses TRBV5-1 and TRBJ2-7; the D gene could be TRBD1 or TRBD2 (5 bases each). The CDR3 loop spans 13 amino acids. Germline CDR1 reads SGHRS; CDR2 reads YFSETQ. Trimming shortened V by 4 bases and J by 12 bases, and 20 bases separated the two germline ends. CDR3 amino acids: CASSPGTNTDRYF. In DNA form, the CDR3 reads TGCGCCAGCAGCCCCGGGACCAATACCGATCGGTACTTC. Full variable domain (missing parts from reference TRBV5-1 and TRBJ2-7): KAGVTQTPRYLIKTRGQQVTLSCSPISGHRSVSWYQQTPGQGLQFLFEYFSETQRNKGNFPGRFSGRQFSNSRSEMNVSTLELGDSALYLCASSPGTNTDRYFGPGTRLTVT.

The J gene is TRBJ2-7, the V gene TRBV9; maybe TRBD2 (5 bases). Germline V lookup: CDR1 SGDLS, CDR2 YYNGEE. V was shortened by 0 bases and J by 6 bases, with 10 bases between the two germline ends. There are 13 residues in the CDR3. In nucleotides, the CDR3 is TGTGCCAGCAGCGTAGGAGGGTTGGGCGAGCAGTACTTC. It codes for CASSVGGLGEQYF.

Ten or more counts support this clonotype. The V call is TRBV2, the J call TRBJ2-7; TRBD1 aligns across 8 bases. The CDR3 is made up of 15 amino acids. The V and J ends lost 5 bases and 1 base, in that order; junction bases with no gene match: 7. Germline-derived CDR1 and CDR2 are SNHLY and FYNNEI. Here the CDR3 DNA reads TGTGCCAGCAGTTTGACAGGGGACTCATCCTACGAGCAGTACTTC. Translation gives CASSLTGDSSYEQYF.